This TCR beta chain was sequenced in a study of beta chain features in type 1 diabetes. Findings and caveats of the study: Individuals with type 1 diabetes displayed fewer insertions and more deletions at VDJ junctions. A PCR bias possibly favoring shorter templates would apply equally to patients and controls. The question left open here concerned HLA type influencing TCRB rearrangement. Moderate but significant shortening of TCRB CDR3s was recorded in all four CD4+ subsets from Type 1 diabetes patients.

The sample holds a few counts of this clone. Its antigen is still unknown. This CDR3 spans 14 amino acids. Trimming cost V 4 bases and J 4 bases, with 11 bases left between them. Germline values: CDR1 SNHLY, CDR2 FYNNEI. Every isolated RNA sample was fully reverse transcribed, so sequencing captured expressed TCRB transcripts. The repertoire was sequenced with immunoSEQ multiplex PCR; TCRdb's copy has only in-frame clones and lacks some. The sample carries under 300,000 clones, roughly 13% recorded once. Sequenced input: naive CD4+ T cells from blood. The clonotype was recovered from a young man with type 1 diabetes. The gene calls are TRBV2 and TRBJ2-1; D is perhaps TRBD1 (6 bases). CDR3 in DNA: TGTGCCAGCAGTGGGCAGGGGATTTACAATGAGCAGTTCTTC. Amino acids: CASSGQGIYNEQFF.